Below are 32 T cell receptor beta chains sequenced from a single sample in a study of T cells in Graves' hyperthyroidism and ophthalmopathy. Researchers took RNA transcripts and amplified the TCR beta CDR3 regions from them. HTBI primers were the set used in a first-round RT-PCR of the TCR CDR3. MiXCR, applied by TCRdb to the multiplex PCR reads, yields one record per CDR3 protein. This table has 650,000 to 700,000 distinct CDR3 sequences, around 16% appearing once. Sequencing was done on a sample of blood. The receptors stem from a man aged 45 to 65 with Graves' hyperthyroidism.

Concerning this clonotype: It may be a read error: a sequence one base away is much more abundant. The V gene is TRBV7-9, the J gene TRBJ2-1; 8 bases match TRBD1. Germline CDR1 reads SEHNR; CDR2 reads FQNEAQ (reference sequence). The CDR3 covers 15 residues. The CDR3 is CASSARQGFYNGQFF. In DNA, the CDR3 is TGTGCCAGCAGCGCCCGACAGGGGTTCTACAATGGGCAGTTCTTC.

This clonotype has at least ten counts. V is TRBV2 and J is TRBJ1-4, with D tentatively TRBD1 (5 bases). Trimming shortened V by 0 bases and J by 12 bases, and 11 bases separated the two germline ends. CDR3 size: 13 residues. CDR1 is SNHLY and CDR2 is FYNNEI in the germline V gene. The DNA of the CDR3 is TGTGCCAGCAGTGAAGCGGGGACCGGAGAACTGTTTTTT. Encoded protein: CASSEAGTGELFF.

This clonotype was counted ten times or more. The chain recombines TRBV28 with TRBJ1-2; tentatively, D is TRBD1 (6 bases). With 9 bases removed from V and 1 base from J, the gap between germline ends came to 15 bases. From germline, CDR1 is MDHEN and CDR2 SYDVKM. The CDR3 length is 14 residues. The DNA for the CDR3 is TGTGCCAGTCGGACAGAACCCCTTAACTATGGCTACACCTTC. This codes for CASRTEPLNYGYTF.

The table lists this clonotype with many counts. The chain has TRBV27 and TRBJ2-2; 7 bases align to TRBD2. This CDR3 region has 15 residues. Germline assignment: CDR1 MNHEY and CDR2 SMNVEV (reference sequence). The trim removed 2 bases at V and 1 base at J, leaving 1 base unmatched. The CDR3 sequence is CASSLTGGNTGELFF. The CDR3 nucleotides read TGTGCCAGCAGTTTAACGGGGGGGAACACCGGGGAGCTGTTTTTT.

The rearrangement links TRBV2 to TRBJ1-4; D is perhaps TRBD1 (6 bases). Per the germline V gene, CDR1 is SNHLY and CDR2 is FYNNEI. V lost 4 bases and J 5 bases, leaving 11 bases between the germline ends. This CDR3 has 14 amino acids. CDR3 residues: CASSVDRMNEKLFF. CDR3 coding DNA: TGTGCCAGCAGTGTAGACAGGATGAATGAAAAACTGTTTTTT.

This clonotype was recorded at least ten times. CDR3 sequence (DNA): TGTGCCAGCAGTGAGGGACTAGCGGGAGGGCCAAGTGAGACCCAGTACTTC. Amino acid sequence: CASSEGLAGGPSETQYF. The chain couples TRBV2 to TRBJ2-5, with 16 bases aligning to TRBD2. This CDR3 has 17 amino acids. The V segment lost 3 bases and the J segment 5 bases; nucleotides outside the gene matches: 6. CDR1 and CDR2 from the germline V gene are SNHLY and FYNNEI.

This clonotype showed up many times. Written as DNA, the CDR3 is TGTGCCAGCAGCCTTGGGCCTAGCGGTAGCTCCTACAATGAGCAGTTCTTC. Translated: CASSLGPSGSSYNEQFF. The V gene is TRBV28, the J gene TRBJ2-1; 7 bases fit TRBD2. Trimming took 6 bases from V and 0 from J; bases not matched to a gene: 11. The V gene's germline CDR1 is MDHEN and CDR2 SYDVKM. CDR3 length: 17 amino acids. Using reference TRBV28 and TRBJ2-1 for the parts outside the CDR3, the full variable domain is DVKVTQSSRYLVKRTGEKVFLECVQDMDHENMFWYRQDPGLGLRLIYFSYDVKMKEKGDIPEGYSVSREKKERFSLILESASTNQTSMYLCASSLGPSGSSYNEQFFGPGTRLTVL.

The rearrangement links TRBV7-9 to TRBJ1-3; D perhaps matches TRBD1 (6 bases). The germline CDR1 and CDR2 sequences are SEHNR and FQNEAQ (reference sequence). Trimming took off 1 base at V and 0 bases at J, with 13 bases between the two ends. CDR3 length equals 17 residues. CDR3 sequence: CASSLVPNRDSGNTIYF. CDR3 in DNA: TGTGCCAGCAGCTTAGTCCCAAACAGGGACTCTGGAAACACCATATATTTT. Together with reference TRBV7-9 and TRBJ1-3, the CDR3 gives the full variable domain: DTGVSQNPRHKITKRGQNVTFRCDPISEHNRLYWYRQTLGQGPEFLTYFQNEAQLEKSRLLSDRFSAERPKGSFSTLEIQRTEQGDSAMYLCASSLVPNRDSGNTIYFGEGSWLTVV.

The CDR3: CASSDTLGVQGRNIQYF. The CDR3 region has the DNA TGTGCCAGCAGTGATACCCTCGGAGTCCAGGGAAGGAACATTCAGTACTTC. This chain connects TRBV6-1 to TRBJ2-4; D perhaps matches TRBD1 (5 bases). Trimming shortened V by 3 bases and J by 7 bases, and 22 bases separated the two germline ends. Germline lookup yields CDR1 MNHNS and CDR2 SASEGT. This CDR3 has 17 amino acids.

This clonotype came up a few times. The chain is built from TRBV5-6 and TRBJ2-7; D might be TRBD2 (6 bases). This CDR3 is 13 amino acids long. In germline, CDR1 is SGHDT, CDR2 YYEEEE. V was clipped by 7 bases and J by 5 bases, with 16 bases between them. CDR3 protein: CASSWGLPNEQYF. CDR3 DNA: TGTGCCAGCTCGTGGGGACTGCCTAACGAGCAGTACTTC.

The chain is built from TRBV6-1 and TRBJ1-2; 9 bases map to TRBD1. CDR1 and CDR2 from the germline V gene are MNHNS and SASEGT. CDR3 length equals 12 residues. With 6 bases clipped from V and 10 bases from J, the junction kept 6 bases outside the gene matches. The CDR3 DNA is TGTGCCAGCAGCCAGTGGACAGGGGCCTACACCTTC. Protein: CASSQWTGAYTF.

This clonotype was found many times. A read error may be the cause here, since a much bigger clone is one base away. The genes are TRBV7-9 and TRBJ2-3; D gene uncertain. Trimming pared 5 bases from V and 0 bases from J, leaving 6 bases between. This CDR3 is 13 amino acids long. Per the germline V gene, CDR1 is SEHNR and CDR2 is FQNEAQ (reference sequence). CDR3 residues: CASSMTSTDTQYF. In nucleotides, the CDR3 is TGTGCCAGCAGCATGACTAGCACAGATACGCAGTATTTT. Full variable domain (rest looked up from reference TRBV7-9 and TRBJ2-3): DTGVSQNPRHKITKRGQNVTFRCDPISEHNRLYWYRQTLGQGPEFLTYFQNEAQLEKSRLLSDRFSAERPKGSFSTLEIQRTEQGDSAMYLCASSMTSTDTQYFGPGTRLTVL.

There are a few counts of this clonotype. The chain couples TRBV27 to TRBJ2-7; 10 bases map to TRBD2. V trimming: 10 bases; J trimming: 0 bases; junction bases outside the gene matches: 0. CDR3 length equals 12 residues. The germline CDR1 and CDR2 sequences are MNHEY and SMNVEV (reference sequence). Here the CDR3 reads CATSGSSYEQYF. CDR3 DNA: TGTGCCACTAGCGGGAGCTCCTACGAGCAGTACTTC.

There are many counts of this clonotype. As DNA, the CDR3 is TGTGCCAGCAGTAGACAGGGGGTCACCGGGGAGCTGTTTTTT. It is translated as CASSRQGVTGELFF. The chain recombines TRBV2 with TRBJ2-2; 9 nucleotides align to TRBD1. From germline, CDR1 is SNHLY and CDR2 FYNNEI. The CDR3 length is 14 residues. The V segment lost 5 bases and the J segment 4 bases; nucleotides outside the gene matches: 2. Supplemented by reference TRBV2 and TRBJ2-2, the full variable domain reads EPEVTQTPSHQVTQMGQEVILRCVPISNHLYFYWYRQILGQKVEFLVSFYNNEISEKSEIFDDQFSVERPDGSNFTLKIRSTKLEDSAMYFCASSRQGVTGELFFGEGSRLTVL.

Many counts were recorded for this clonotype. The V gene is TRBV28, the J gene TRBJ2-7; 7 nucleotides match TRBD1. V lost 8 bases, J lost 2 bases, and 3 bases stayed unmatched. Germline CDR1 is MDHEN and CDR2 is SYDVKM. The CDR3 spans 12 residues. The CDR3: CASGTDAYEQYF. The DNA for the CDR3 is TGTGCCAGCGGGACAGACGCCTACGAGCAGTACTTC.

This clonotype was detected many times. This sequence joins TRBV5-1 and TRBJ1-2; D might be TRBD1 (6 bases). From germline, CDR1 is SGHRS and CDR2 YFSETQ. V was cut by 4 bases and J by 2 bases, with 12 bases left in between. The CDR3 is made up of 14 amino acids. CDR3 sequence (DNA): TGCGCCAGCAGCCTTGTGGACAGCAACTATGGCTACACCTTC. This translates into CASSLVDSNYGYTF.

This clonotype has a count of ten or more. The chain links TRBV7-9 to TRBJ2-3; TRBD1 agrees at 9 bases. The CDR3 spans 15 residues. Germline V lookup: CDR1 SEHNR, CDR2 FQNEAQ (reference sequence). V was clipped by 4 bases and J by 3 bases; unmatched bases: 5. The CDR3 bases are TGTGCCAGCAGCTCAGGGACAGGGAATACAGATACGCAGTATTTT. Amino acid sequence: CASSSGTGNTDTQYF.

The table lists this clonotype with a few counts. The chain carries TRBV7-9 and TRBJ2-7, with 8 bases identical to TRBD2. Germline V gene sequence: CDR1 SEHNR, CDR2 FQNEAQ (reference sequence). V lost 1 base and J lost 2; bases outside the gene matches: 10. The CDR3 extends over 17 amino acids. DNA for the CDR3: TGTGCCAGCAGCTTAGAGGGCCCGGCGGGAGGTACCTACGAGCAGTACTTC. Amino acids: CASSLEGPAGGTYEQYF.

The CDR3 nucleotides read TGTGCCAGCAGCTGGGGGGGGAACGAGCAGTACTTC. Protein: CASSWGGNEQYF. This sequence joins TRBV5-5 and TRBJ2-7; 7 nucleotides line up with TRBD2. The CDR3 sequence is 12 residues long. The V segment lost 3 bases and the J segment 5 bases; nucleotides outside the gene matches: 2. The germline CDR1 and CDR2 sequences are SGHKS and YYEKEE (reference sequence). Supplemented by reference TRBV5-5 and TRBJ2-7, the full variable domain reads DAGVTQSPTHLIKTRGQQVTLRCSPISGHKSVSWYQQVLGQGPQFIFQYYEKEERGRGNFPDRFSARQFPNYSSELNVNALLLGDSALYLCASSWGGNEQYFGPGTRLTVT.

This clonotype showed up just a few times. The chain couples TRBV4-1 to TRBJ2-7; TRBD1 aligns across 7 bases. Germline CDR1 is MGHRA and CDR2 is YSYEKL. The CDR3 consists of 15 residues. V trimming: 0 bases; J trimming: 4 bases; junction bases outside the gene matches: 6. CDR3 amino acids: CASSQEHRGAYEQYF. The DNA for the CDR3 is TGCGCCAGCAGCCAAGAACACAGGGGTGCGTACGAGCAGTACTTC.

In this sample, this clonotype is medium-sized. The V call is TRBV2, the J call TRBJ2-1; D uncertain. The CDR3 runs to 13 residues. CDR1 SNHLY and CDR2 FYNNEI come from the germline V gene. V was pared by 2 bases and J by 3 bases, with 5 bases between. The CDR3 sequence is CASSENLYNEQFF. The CDR3 bases are TGTGCCAGCAGTGAAAATCTCTACAATGAGCAGTTCTTC. The entire variable domain, with the rest obtained from reference TRBV2 and TRBJ2-1, is as follows: EPEVTQTPSHQVTQMGQEVILRCVPISNHLYFYWYRQILGQKVEFLVSFYNNEISEKSEIFDDQFSVERPDGSNFTLKIRSTKLEDSAMYFCASSENLYNEQFFGPGTRLTVL.

This clonotype was found many times. The chain combines TRBV5-4 with TRBJ1-1; 7 positions match TRBD1. Per germline, CDR1 SGHNT and CDR2 YYREEE (reference sequence). With V trimmed by 4 bases and J by 8 bases, 5 bases remained unmatched. The CDR3 runs 12 residues. The CDR3 reads CASSPGTAEAFF. The CDR3 coding sequence is TGTGCCAGCAGCCCTGGGACAGCAGAAGCTTTCTTT.

The genes are TRBV4-1 and TRBJ2-7; 7 positions match TRBD2. The J segment lost 4 bases and the V segment lost 0 bases, leaving 6 bases of the junction unmatched. CDR1 and CDR2 from the germline V gene are MGHRA and YSYEKL. This CDR3 is 15 amino acids long. The CDR3 loop is CASSQENRTRYEQYF. Written as DNA, the CDR3 is TGCGCCAGCAGCCAAGAAAATAGGACTAGGTACGAGCAGTACTTC.

This clonotype occurred many times. The V and J genes are TRBV7-2 and TRBJ2-1; weak D call: TRBD2 (5 bases). The V and J ends lost 0 bases and 2 bases respectively, with 11 bases between them. This CDR3 region has 16 residues. Germline CDR1 SGHTA, CDR2 FQGNSA. The CDR3 spells CASSLAPSSPYNEQFF. DNA of the CDR3: TGTGCCAGCAGCTTAGCCCCTAGCTCTCCCTACAATGAGCAGTTCTTC.

V and J are TRBV5-1 and TRBJ2-2; D might be TRBD2 (6 bases). This CDR3 region has 16 residues. V was clipped by 2 bases and J by 2 bases, with 13 bases between them. Looked up from germline, CDR1 is SGHRS and CDR2 is YFSETQ. This CDR3 reads CASSFMEGDNTGELFF. The CDR3 DNA is TGCGCCAGCAGCTTCATGGAGGGCGATAACACCGGGGAGCTGTTTTTT.

The chain joins TRBV18 to TRBJ2-7; 8 positions match TRBD1. Germline CDR1 reads KGHSH; CDR2 reads LQKENI. The CDR3 is made up of 14 amino acids. V lost 4 bases and J lost 1; bases outside the gene matches: 3. CDR3 protein: CASSRQGKSYEQYF. DNA for the CDR3: TGTGCCAGCTCACGACAGGGGAAGTCCTACGAGCAGTACTTC.

The table lists this clonotype with many counts. The J gene is TRBJ2-5, the V gene TRBV28; TRBD2 is a possible D gene (7 bases). The germline V gene encodes CDR1 MDHEN and CDR2 SYDVKM. The germline V and J ends were trimmed by 4 bases and 5 bases, with 11 bases remaining between them. This CDR3 spans 13 amino acids. CDR3 protein: CASSSGGVETQYF. CDR3 bases: TGTGCCAGCAGTTCGGGGGGCGTGGAGACCCAGTACTTC. Looking up the rest from reference TRBV28 and TRBJ2-5 gives the full variable domain: DVKVTQSSRYLVKRTGEKVFLECVQDMDHENMFWYRQDPGLGLRLIYFSYDVKMKEKGDIPEGYSVSREKKERFSLILESASTNQTSMYLCASSSGGVETQYFGPGTRLLVL.

This clonotype has ten or more counts. V usage is TRBV3-1 and J usage is TRBJ2-5; 8 bases match TRBD2. The CDR3 contains 15 residues. Germline V CDR1 and CDR2: LGHDT, YNNKEL (reference sequence). Unmatched junction bases numbered 3, after V lost 0 bases and J lost 3 bases. The CDR3 nucleotides read TGTGCCAGCAGCCAAGAGGTTAGCGGGGAAGAGACCCAGTACTTC. Translating gives CASSQEVSGEETQYF.

This clonotype was counted ten times or more. The chain joins TRBV28 to TRBJ2-7; 8 bases are a match to TRBD1. V trimming: 6 bases; J trimming: 3 bases; junction bases outside the gene matches: 4. This CDR3 region has 13 residues. The germline gives CDR1 MDHEN, CDR2 SYDVKM. CDR3 residues: CASRDREVYEQYF. DNA of the CDR3: TGTGCCAGCAGGGACAGGGAAGTCTACGAGCAGTACTTC.

The chain couples TRBV7-2 to TRBJ2-5; D is possibly TRBD2 (5 bases). Between the trimmed V and J ends, which lost 5 bases and 4 bases, there was a span of 14 bases. The CDR3 has 14 residues. Germline V gene lookup returns CDR1 SGHTA and CDR2 FQGNSA. CDR3 residues: CASSPGLLAETQYF. The DNA for the CDR3 is TGTGCCAGCAGCCCCGGACTGTTGGCAGAGACCCAGTACTTC.

This clonotype was found many times. V is TRBV28 and J is TRBJ2-7; 12 bases are shared with TRBD2. This CDR3 contains 16 residues. Germline trimming cut 2 bases from V and 4 bases from J; bases unmatched to any gene: 6. Germline CDR1 and CDR2: MDHEN and SYDVKM. The DNA for the CDR3 is TGTGCCAGCAGTTTAAAGACTAGCGGGAGTTTGTACGAGCAGTACTTC. This gives the protein CASSLKTSGSLYEQYF. The whole variable domain, filled in from reference TRBV28 and TRBJ2-7, reads DVKVTQSSRYLVKRTGEKVFLECVQDMDHENMFWYRQDPGLGLRLIYFSYDVKMKEKGDIPEGYSVSREKKERFSLILESASTNQTSMYLCASSLKTSGSLYEQYFGPGTRLTVT.

This clonotype was recorded a few times. The rearrangement uses TRBV27 and TRBJ2-7; the match to TRBD2 covers 8 bases. V lost 2 bases and J lost 5; bases outside the gene matches: 8. Germline values: CDR1 MNHEY, CDR2 SMNVEV (reference sequence). The CDR3 has 15 amino acids. CDR3 sequence: CASSLGRAGAHEQYF. CDR3 bases: TGTGCCAGCAGTTTAGGTCGAGCGGGAGCCCACGAGCAGTACTTC.